This T cell receptor beta chain is from a study of molecular identifiers for immune sequencing clone quantification. The overall study: In the replicates, RNA derived from around 20,000 or 99,000 naive CD8 cells was divided into five parts, and four were sequenced. Study-level points and caveats: In naive cells, clones above 20 RNA copies held under 1% of molecules, whereas in effector cells they held over 98%.

Each CDR3 protein gets one entry after TCRdb re-called the PCR reads with MiXCR. The sample includes more than 60,000 distinct CDR3 sequences, roughly 17% of them seen just once. On this clonotype itself: Its antigen is not known. A read error may produce the germline difference seen at one junction end.

This CDR3 comprises 14 residues. This TCR was recovered from a human donor in good health. Some libraries in this study had Jurkat cell RNA spiked in. Sequencing was carried out using naive CD8+ T cells from blood, with Jurkat cell RNA spiked in. As for subset: FACS-sorted CD8+CD4-CCR7+CD45RA+ naive T cells. The chain links TRBV5-3 to TRBJ1-1; tentative D call: TRBD1 (5 bases). TRBV5-3 qualifies as an ORF whose function is uncertain. For the CDR3, the DNA is TGTGCCAGCAGCTTGTGGGGGGTGAACACTGAAGCTTTCTTT. Translated, it gives CASSLWGVNTEAFF.